This T cell receptor beta chain was retrieved from a study of technical replicates of blood from a few donors (dated by TCRdb to about 2017). Receptors were amplified or captured by the immunoSEQ multiplex PCR assay. This immuneACCESS table, as held by TCRdb, lists in-frame sequences with V and J called but not all clones. Of the missing ones, under half trace to an unresolved V gene in checked studies; the others have no known cause. The sample has around 13,000 clones on record, around 93% of them singletons. Together, the top ten hold 7% to 9% of the sample. From the cysteine through the phenylalanine, the CDR3 covers 15 amino acids. Only the CDR3 DNA stays, 45 bases, in frame from base 1. CDR1 and CDR2 are drawn from the germline V gene: SGHTS, YDEGEE. V is reduced by 2 bases and J by 9 bases, leaving a spacing of 18 bases between them. Regarding this clone: Its antigen specificity is not known. No qualities accompany the bases; no much larger clone lies one base away.

The specimen sequenced was PBMCs. The chain links TRBV5-8 with TRBJ2-1; the D segment cannot be called with confidence. The source of this sequence is a human donor in good health. The DNA reads as follows: TGTGCCAGCAGCTTTTTCTCAGGTTCCTTCCGTGAGCAGTTCTTC. Translated, this gives CASSFFSGSFREQFF.